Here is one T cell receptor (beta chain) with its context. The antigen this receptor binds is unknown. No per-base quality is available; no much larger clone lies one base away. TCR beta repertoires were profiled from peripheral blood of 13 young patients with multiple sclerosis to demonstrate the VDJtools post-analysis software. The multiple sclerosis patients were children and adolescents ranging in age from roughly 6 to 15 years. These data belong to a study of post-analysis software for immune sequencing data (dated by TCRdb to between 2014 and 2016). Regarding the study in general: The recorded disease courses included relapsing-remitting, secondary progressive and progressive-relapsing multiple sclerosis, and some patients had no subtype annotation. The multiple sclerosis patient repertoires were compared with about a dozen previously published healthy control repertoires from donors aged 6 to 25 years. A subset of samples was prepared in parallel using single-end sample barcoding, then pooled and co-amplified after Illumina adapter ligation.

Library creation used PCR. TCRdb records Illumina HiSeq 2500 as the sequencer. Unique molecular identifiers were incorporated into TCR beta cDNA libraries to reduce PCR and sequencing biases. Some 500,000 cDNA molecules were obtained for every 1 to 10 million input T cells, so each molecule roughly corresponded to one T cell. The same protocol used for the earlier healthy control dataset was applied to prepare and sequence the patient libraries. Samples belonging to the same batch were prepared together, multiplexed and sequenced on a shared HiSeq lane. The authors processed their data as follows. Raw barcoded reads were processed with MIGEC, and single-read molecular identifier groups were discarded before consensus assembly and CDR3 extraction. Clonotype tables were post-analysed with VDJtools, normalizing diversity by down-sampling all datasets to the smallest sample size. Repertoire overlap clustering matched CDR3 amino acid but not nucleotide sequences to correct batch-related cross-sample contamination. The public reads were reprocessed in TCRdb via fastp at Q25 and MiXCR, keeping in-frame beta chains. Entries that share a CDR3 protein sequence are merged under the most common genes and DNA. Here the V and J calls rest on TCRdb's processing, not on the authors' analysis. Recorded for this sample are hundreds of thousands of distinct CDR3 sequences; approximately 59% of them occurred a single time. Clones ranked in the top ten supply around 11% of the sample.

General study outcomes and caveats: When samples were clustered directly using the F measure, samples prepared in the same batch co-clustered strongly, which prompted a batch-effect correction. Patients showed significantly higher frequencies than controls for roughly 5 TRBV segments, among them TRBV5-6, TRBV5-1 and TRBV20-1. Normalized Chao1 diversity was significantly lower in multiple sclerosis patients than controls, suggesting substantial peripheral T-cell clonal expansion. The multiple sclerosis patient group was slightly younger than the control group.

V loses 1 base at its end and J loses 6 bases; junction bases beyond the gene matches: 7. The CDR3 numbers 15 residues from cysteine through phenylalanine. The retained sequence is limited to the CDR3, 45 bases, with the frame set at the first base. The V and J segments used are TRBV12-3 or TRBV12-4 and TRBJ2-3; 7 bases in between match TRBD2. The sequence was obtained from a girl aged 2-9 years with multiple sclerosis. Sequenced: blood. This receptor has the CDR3 CASSLELPGGDTQYF. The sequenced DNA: TGTGCCAGCAGTTTAGAACTCCCGGGGGGTGATACGCAGTATTTT.